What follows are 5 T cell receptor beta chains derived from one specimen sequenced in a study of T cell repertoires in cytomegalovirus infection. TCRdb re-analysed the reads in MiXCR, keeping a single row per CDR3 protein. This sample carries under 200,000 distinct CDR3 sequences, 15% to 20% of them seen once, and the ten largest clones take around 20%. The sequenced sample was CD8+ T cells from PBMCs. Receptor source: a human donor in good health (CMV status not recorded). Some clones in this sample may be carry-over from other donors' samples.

As DNA, the CDR3 is TGTGCCAGCAGCCAAGCTCGCGGACAGGGGACCTACGAGCAGTACTTC. The encoded protein is CASSQARGQGTYEQYF. V and J are TRBV14 and TRBJ2-7, with 9 bases aligning to TRBD1. V was clipped by 1 base and J by 2 bases; unmatched bases: 6. The CDR3 sequence is 16 residues long. CDR1 is SGHDN and CDR2 is FVKESK in the germline V gene.

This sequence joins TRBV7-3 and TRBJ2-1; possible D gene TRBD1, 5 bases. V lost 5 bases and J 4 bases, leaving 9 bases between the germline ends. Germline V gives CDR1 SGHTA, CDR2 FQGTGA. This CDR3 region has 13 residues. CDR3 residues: CASSHQGYNEQFF. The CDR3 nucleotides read TGTGCCAGCAGCCACCAGGGTTACAATGAGCAGTTCTTC.

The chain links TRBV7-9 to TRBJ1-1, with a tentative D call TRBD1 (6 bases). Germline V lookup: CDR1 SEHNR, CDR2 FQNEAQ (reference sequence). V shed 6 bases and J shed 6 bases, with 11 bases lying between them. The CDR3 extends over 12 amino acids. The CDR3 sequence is CASSSGVPEAFF. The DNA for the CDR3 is TGTGCCAGCAGTTCAGGGGTTCCTGAAGCTTTCTTT.

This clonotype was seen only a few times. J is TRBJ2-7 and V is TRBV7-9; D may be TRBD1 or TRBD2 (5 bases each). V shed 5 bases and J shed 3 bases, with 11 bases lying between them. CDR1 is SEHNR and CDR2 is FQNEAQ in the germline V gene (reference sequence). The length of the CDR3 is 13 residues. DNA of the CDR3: TGTGCCAGCAGCCTCCGGGACCACTACGAGCAGTACTTC. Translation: CASSLRDHYEQYF.

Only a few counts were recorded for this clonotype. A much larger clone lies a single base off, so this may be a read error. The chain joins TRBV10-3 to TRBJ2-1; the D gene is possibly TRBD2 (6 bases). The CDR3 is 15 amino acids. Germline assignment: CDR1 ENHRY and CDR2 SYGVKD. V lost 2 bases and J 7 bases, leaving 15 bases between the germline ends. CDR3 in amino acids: CAISEVTGTQNEQFF. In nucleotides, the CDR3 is TGTGCCATCAGTGAGGTCACCGGGACTCAGAATGAGCAGTTCTTC.